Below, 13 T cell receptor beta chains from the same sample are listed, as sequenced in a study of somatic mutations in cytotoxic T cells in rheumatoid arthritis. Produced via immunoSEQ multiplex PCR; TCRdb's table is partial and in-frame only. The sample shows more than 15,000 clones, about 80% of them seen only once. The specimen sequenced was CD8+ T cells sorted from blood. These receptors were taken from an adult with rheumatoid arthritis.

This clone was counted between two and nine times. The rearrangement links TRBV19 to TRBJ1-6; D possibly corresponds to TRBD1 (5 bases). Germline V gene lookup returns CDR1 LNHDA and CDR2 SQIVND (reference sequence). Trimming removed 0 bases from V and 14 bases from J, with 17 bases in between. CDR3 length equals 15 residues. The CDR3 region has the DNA TGTGCCAGTAGTATAGACGGGGGGGAGATTTCTACCCTCCACTTT. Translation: CASSIDGGEISTLHF.

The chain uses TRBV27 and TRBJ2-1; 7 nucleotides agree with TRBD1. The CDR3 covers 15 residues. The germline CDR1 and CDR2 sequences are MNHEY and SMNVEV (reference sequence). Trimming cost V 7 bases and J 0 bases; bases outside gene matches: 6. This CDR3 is CASTIQGNSYNEQFF. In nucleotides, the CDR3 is TGTGCCAGCACCATACAGGGGAACTCCTACAATGAGCAGTTCTTC.

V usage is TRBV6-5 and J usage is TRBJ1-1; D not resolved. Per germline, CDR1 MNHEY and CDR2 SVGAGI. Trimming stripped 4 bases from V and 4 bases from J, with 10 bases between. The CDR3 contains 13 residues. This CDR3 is CASSSPATTEAFF. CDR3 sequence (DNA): TGTGCCAGCAGTTCCCCAGCGACCACTGAAGCTTTCTTT.

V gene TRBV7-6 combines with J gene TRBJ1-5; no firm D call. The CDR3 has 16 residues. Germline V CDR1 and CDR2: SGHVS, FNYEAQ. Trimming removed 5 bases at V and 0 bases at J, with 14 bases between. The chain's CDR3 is CASSPEIGFSNQPQHF. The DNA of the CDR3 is TGTGCCAGCAGCCCAGAGATAGGATTTAGCAATCAGCCCCAGCATTTT.

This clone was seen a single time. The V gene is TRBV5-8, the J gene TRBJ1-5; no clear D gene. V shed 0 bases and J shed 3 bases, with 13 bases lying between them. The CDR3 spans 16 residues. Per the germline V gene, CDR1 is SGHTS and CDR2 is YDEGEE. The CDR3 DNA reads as TGTGCCAGCAGCTTGGAAGCCTGGGTATCCAATCAGCCCCAGCATTTT. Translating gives CASSLEAWVSNQPQHF. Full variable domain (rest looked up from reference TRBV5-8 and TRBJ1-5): EAGVTQSPTHLIKTRGQQATLRCSPISGHTSVYWYQQALGLGLQFLLWYDEGEERNRGNFPPRFSGRQFPNYSSELNVNALELEDSALYLCASSLEAWVSNQPQHFGDGTRLSIL.

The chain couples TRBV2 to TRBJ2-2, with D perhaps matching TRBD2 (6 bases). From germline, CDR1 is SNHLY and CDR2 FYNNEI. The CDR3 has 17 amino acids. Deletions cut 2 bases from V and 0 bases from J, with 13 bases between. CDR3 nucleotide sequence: TGTGCCAGCAGTGAAAGTAAGGCTAGCGCGAACACCGGGGAGCTGTTTTTT. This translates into CASSESKASANTGELFF. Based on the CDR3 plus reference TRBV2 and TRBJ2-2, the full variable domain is EPEVTQTPSHQVTQMGQEVILRCVPISNHLYFYWYRQILGQKVEFLVSFYNNEISEKSEIFDDQFSVERPDGSNFTLKIRSTKLEDSAMYFCASSESKASANTGELFFGEGSRLTVL.

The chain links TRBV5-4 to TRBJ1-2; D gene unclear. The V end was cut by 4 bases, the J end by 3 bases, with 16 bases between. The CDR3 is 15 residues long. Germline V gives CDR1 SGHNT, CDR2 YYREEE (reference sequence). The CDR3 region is CASSPQAGDHYGYTF. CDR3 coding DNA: TGTGCCAGCAGCCCTCAGGCGGGCGATCACTATGGCTACACCTTC.

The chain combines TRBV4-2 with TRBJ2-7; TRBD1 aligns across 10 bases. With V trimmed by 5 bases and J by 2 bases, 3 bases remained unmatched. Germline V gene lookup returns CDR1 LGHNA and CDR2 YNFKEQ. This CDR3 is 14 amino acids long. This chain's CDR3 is CASSYGTGAYEQYF. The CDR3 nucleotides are TGTGCCAGCAGCTACGGGACAGGGGCCTACGAGCAGTACTTC.

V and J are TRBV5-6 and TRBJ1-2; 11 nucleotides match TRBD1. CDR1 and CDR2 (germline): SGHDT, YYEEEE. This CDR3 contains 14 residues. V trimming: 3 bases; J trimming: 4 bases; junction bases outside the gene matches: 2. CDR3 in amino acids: CASSWGQGGYGYTF. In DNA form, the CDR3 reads TGTGCCAGCAGCTGGGGACAGGGGGGCTATGGCTACACCTTC.

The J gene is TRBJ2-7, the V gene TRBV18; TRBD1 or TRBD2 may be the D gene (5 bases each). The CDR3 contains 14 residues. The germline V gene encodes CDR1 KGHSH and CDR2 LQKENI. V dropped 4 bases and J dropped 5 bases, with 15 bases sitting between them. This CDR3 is CASSLTGTGNEQYF. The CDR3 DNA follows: TGTGCCAGCTCACTTACCGGGACGGGGAACGAGCAGTACTTC.

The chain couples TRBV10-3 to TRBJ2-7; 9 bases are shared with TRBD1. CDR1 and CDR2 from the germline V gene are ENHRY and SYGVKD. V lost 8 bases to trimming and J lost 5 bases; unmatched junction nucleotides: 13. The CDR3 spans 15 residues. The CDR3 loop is CAIRDRDRDVDEQYF. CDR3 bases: TGTGCCATCCGAGACCGGGACAGGGATGTTGACGAGCAGTACTTC.

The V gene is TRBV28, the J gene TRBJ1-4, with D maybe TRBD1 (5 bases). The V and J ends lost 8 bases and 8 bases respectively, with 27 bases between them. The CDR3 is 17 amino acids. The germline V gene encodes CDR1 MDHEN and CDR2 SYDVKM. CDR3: CASATYRVGQGEEKLFF. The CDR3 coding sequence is TGTGCCAGCGCTACTTATAGGGTAGGCCAAGGGGAAGAAAAACTGTTTTTT.

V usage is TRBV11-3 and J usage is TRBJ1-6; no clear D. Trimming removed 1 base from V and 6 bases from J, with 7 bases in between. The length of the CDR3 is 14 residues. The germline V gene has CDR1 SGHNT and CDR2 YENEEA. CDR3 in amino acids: CASSLGETNSPLHF. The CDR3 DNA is TGTGCCAGCAGCTTAGGGGAAACTAATTCACCCCTCCACTTT.